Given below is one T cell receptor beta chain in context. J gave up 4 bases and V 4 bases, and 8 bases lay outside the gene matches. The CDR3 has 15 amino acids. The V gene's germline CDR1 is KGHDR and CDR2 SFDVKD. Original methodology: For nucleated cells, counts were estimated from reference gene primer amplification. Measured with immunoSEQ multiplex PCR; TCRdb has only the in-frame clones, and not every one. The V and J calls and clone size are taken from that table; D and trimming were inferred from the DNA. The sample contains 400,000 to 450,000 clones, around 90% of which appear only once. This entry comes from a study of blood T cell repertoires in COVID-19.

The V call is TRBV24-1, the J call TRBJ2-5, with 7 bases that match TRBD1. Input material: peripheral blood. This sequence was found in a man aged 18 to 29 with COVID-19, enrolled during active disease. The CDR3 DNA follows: TGTGCCACCAGTGACCCACAGACAGGGCGAGAGACCCAGTACTTC. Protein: CATSDPQTGRETQYF.